The T cell receptor beta chain described here comes from a study of T cells in localized non-small cell lung cancer. To note about this clone: Its specificity is not known.

Sequencing used immunoSEQ multiplex PCR; TCRdb keeps in-frame clones, though not all of them. The sample includes about 21,000 clones, about nine tenths of them seen just once. Overall study results and limits: Because only a single region of the tumor was sequenced, heterogeneity remains possible. The highest T cell clonality was in uninvolved adjacent lung, above tumor. Median detection of top 100 tumor clones in adjacent lung was about 52 clones.

The germline CDR1 and CDR2 sequences are MNHNY and SVGAGI (reference sequence). This CDR3 has 15 amino acids. The ends were cut back, 5 bases at V and 2 bases at J, with 16 bases in the middle. The chain carries TRBV6-6 and TRBJ2-7; perhaps TRBD1 as D (6 bases). This material consisted of peripheral blood, taken before any cancer treatment. The receptor's source is a man aged 35 to 69 with stage I lung adenocarcinoma. CDR3 residues: CASSGETGTPYEQYF. In nucleotides, the CDR3 is TGTGCCAGCAGTGGAGAGACAGGTACTCCCTACGAGCAGTACTTC.